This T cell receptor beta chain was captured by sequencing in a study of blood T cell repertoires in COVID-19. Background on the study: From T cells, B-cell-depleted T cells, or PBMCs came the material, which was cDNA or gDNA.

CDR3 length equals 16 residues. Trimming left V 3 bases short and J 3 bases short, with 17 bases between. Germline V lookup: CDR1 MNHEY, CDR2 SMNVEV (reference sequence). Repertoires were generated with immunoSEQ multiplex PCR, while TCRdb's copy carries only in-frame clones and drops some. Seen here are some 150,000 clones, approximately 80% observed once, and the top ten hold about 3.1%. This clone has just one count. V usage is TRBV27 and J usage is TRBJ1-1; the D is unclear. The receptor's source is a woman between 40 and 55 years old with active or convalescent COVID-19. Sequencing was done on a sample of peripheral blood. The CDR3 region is CASSLRASGIDTEAFF. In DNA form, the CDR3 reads TGTGCCAGCAGTTTGAGGGCTTCGGGGATTGACACTGAAGCTTTCTTT.